This TCR beta chain is drawn from a study of CD8+CD57+ T cells in acquired aplastic anemia. About the research overall: DNA from sorted CD4+ and CD8+ cells averaged around 3 ug. Study-wide findings and caveats: CD8+ Simpson's diversity did not differ significantly between patients and controls. Around 29 CD8+ CDR3 sequences were shared between patients and controls.

This clonotype came up many times. What it recognizes is unknown. Germline V lookup: CDR1 SGHRS, CDR2 YFSETQ. V dropped 2 bases and J dropped 2 bases, with 11 bases sitting between them. The CDR3 sequence is 15 residues long. Sequencing involved patients with CD8+CD57+ cell expansion previously shown by flow cytometry. Every patient had severe acquired aplastic anemia. According to the study, genomic DNA was the template for TCR beta VDJ and CDR3 profiling. TCRdb re-called the reads with MiXCR, one entry per CDR3 protein. The sample shows fewer than 200,000 distinct CDR3 sequences, approximately 48% of them seen only once.

The sequence derives from a human donor with aplastic anemia. The sample was sorted CD4+, CD8+, or CD8+CD57+ T cells (not recorded which) from PBMCs. The V gene is TRBV5-1, the J gene TRBJ1-5; no clear D gene. CDR3 nucleotide sequence: TGCGCCAGCAGCTTTGGGCCTGATGGCAATCAGCCCCAGCATTTT. Its translation is CASSFGPDGNQPQHF.